This T cell receptor beta chain was documented in a study of blood T cell repertoires in COVID-19 (dated by TCRdb to the early 2020s). Notes on the research overall: Samples from collaborators originated in the United States, Italy and Spain and spanned both the acute and convalescent phases of COVID-19. The repertoires were released in a freely available public database intended as a resource for research on the immune response to SARS-CoV-2. Sample metadata almost always included a de-identified subject ID, COVID-19 status, age in years and sex. HLA class I and class II types, where available, came from metadata supplied by the sample provider rather than from assay-based typing. The dataset comprised deeply sampled blood TCRbeta repertoires from subjects exposed to, actively infected with, or recovered from COVID-19. The prospective study material was composed of cDNA or gDNA derived from T cells, B-cell-depleted T cells, or PBMCs. Samples came from the ongoing ImmuneRACE study (first 160 participants) plus 1,254 subjects from 6 global collaborators. Paper-wide results and their limitations: How much clinical and demographic metadata was included differed by source and by participant, and the metadata was provided uncurated.

Whole blood was collected in K2EDTA tubes by collaborating institutions according to the institutions' own protocols. For TCRbeta analysis, collaborator samples were shipped as frozen whole blood, as isolated PBMCs, or as DNA extracted from either sample type. Taken from the germline V gene (reference sequence), the CDR1 and CDR2 loops are PRHDT and FYEKMQ. After removal of 5 bases from V and 5 bases from J, the junction retains 7 bases not matched to a gene. The CDR3 holds 15 amino acids from the cysteine to the phenylalanine. The read is trimmed to its CDR3 DNA, 45 bases read in frame from base 1. To note about this clone: Its binding antigen is unknown. The input lacks base qualities; no much larger clone sits a single base away.

The immunoSEQ Assay, a bias-controlled multiplex PCR, was used to amplify TCRbeta CDR3 regions from genomic DNA. The published analysis was carried out like this. The number of nucleated cells in each sample was estimated from the amplification of reference gene primers within the assay. Sequence reads were collapsed and filtered to measure the absolute abundance of every unique TCRbeta CDR3 rearrangement. Productive Simpson clonality was computed per sample as the square root of Simpson's diversity index over productive rearrangements. TCRdb retrieved this table from immuneACCESS and kept in-frame rearrangements only. Not all clones are present; in checked studies, unresolved V genes account for under half, and no reason is known for the remainder. That table gives V, J and clone size, and the DNA gave D and trimming. The sample table contains under 60,000 clones; only one count was recorded for 75% to 90% of them. The top ten clones comprise 10% of the sample.

The V gene is TRBV13 and the J gene is TRBJ2-2; TRBD1 aligns with 8 central bases. The sequencing input was peripheral blood. The source of this sequence is a human donor with acute or convalescent COVID-19. The donor label of this sample is uncertain. The bases are TGTGCCAGCAGCCCACGACAGGGGAGGACCGGGGAGCTGTTTTTT. The translation is CASSPRQGRTGELFF. Full variable domain (CDR3 extended with the reference TRBV13 and TRBJ2-2 proteins): AAGVIQSPRHLIKEKRETATLKCYPIPRHDTVYWYQQGPGQDPQFLISFYEKMQSDKGSIPDRFSAQQFSDYHSELNMSSLELGDSALYFCASSPRQGRTGELFFGEGSRLTVL.